The 23 T cell receptor beta chains presented below share a single source sample, sequenced in a study of T cell repertoires and HLA-DP antigens. No antigen is known for these receptors. The repertoire was sequenced with immunoSEQ multiplex PCR; TCRdb's copy has only in-frame clones and lacks some. The table lists approximately 100,000 clones, about nine tenths of them singletons. Sequencing was performed on CD4+ T cells from PBMCs. Every receptor here comes from a man aged 45-65 years in good health and CMV-seronegative.

CDR3 region: CASSTSGTGQETQYF. The CDR3, as DNA: TGTGCCAGCAGCACGTCGGGCACAGGGCAAGAGACCCAGTACTTC. This chain uses TRBV7-9 with TRBJ2-5; weak D call: TRBD1 (6 bases). The CDR3 has 15 residues. V dropped 5 bases and J dropped 2 bases, with 15 bases sitting between them. The germline gives CDR1 SEHNR, CDR2 FQNEAQ (reference sequence). The full variable domain, completed using reference TRBV7-9 and TRBJ2-5, is DTGVSQNPRHKITKRGQNVTFRCDPISEHNRLYWYRQTLGQGPEFLTYFQNEAQLEKSRLLSDRFSAERPKGSFSTLEIQRTEQGDSAMYLCASSTSGTGQETQYFGPGTRLLVL.

The CDR3 sequence is CASSRETVTGELFF. The CDR3 bases are TGCGCCAGCAGCCGGGAGACGGTCACCGGGGAGCTGTTTTTT. The chain combines TRBV4-1 with TRBJ2-2, with D possibly matching TRBD2 (5 bases). The CDR3 is made up of 14 amino acids. Germline CDR1 reads MGHRA; CDR2 reads YSYEKL. V lost 4 bases and J 4 bases, leaving 10 bases between the germline ends.

DNA of the CDR3: TGCGCCAGCAGCCAAGGTGCAGGGGGCGCAACGCAGTACTTC. Translation: CASSQGAGGATQYF. This chain joins TRBV4-3 and TRBJ2-5, with TRBD1 matching over 8 bases. This CDR3 spans 14 amino acids. Trimming removed 1 base from V and 11 bases from J; junction bases left unmatched: 9. Germline CDR1 and CDR2: LGHNA and YSLEER.

This clone appeared once. This chain uses TRBV25-1 with TRBJ2-4; D is uncertain. Looked up from germline, CDR1 is MGHDK and CDR2 is SYGVNS. V shed 6 bases and J shed 2 bases, with 14 bases lying between them. CDR3 size: 15 residues. The CDR3 loop reads CASSALWAPKNIQYF. CDR3 nucleotide sequence: TGTGCCAGCAGCGCCCTTTGGGCGCCCAAAAACATTCAGTACTTC. Using reference TRBV25-1 and TRBJ2-4 for the parts outside the CDR3, the full variable domain is EADIYQTPRYLVIGTGKKITLECSQTMGHDKMYWYQQDPGMELHLIHYSYGVNSTEKGDLSSESTVSRIRTEHFPLTLESARPSHTSQYLCASSALWAPKNIQYFGAGTRLSVL.

The rearrangement joins TRBV6-5 to TRBJ1-2; D unresolved. Germline lookup yields CDR1 MNHEY and CDR2 SVGAGI. V lost 6 bases and J 8 bases, leaving 16 bases between the germline ends. The CDR3 covers 13 residues. CDR3 sequence: CASRKPPESGYTF. For the CDR3, the DNA is TGTGCCAGCAGAAAACCTCCAGAGTCGGGCTACACCTTC.

The genes are TRBV2 and TRBJ2-7; possibly TRBD2 for D (6 bases). Looked up from germline, CDR1 is SNHLY and CDR2 is FYNNEI. V was clipped by 8 bases and J by 3 bases, with 14 bases between them. This CDR3 is 13 amino acids long. The CDR3 DNA is TGTGCCAGCCTTGGCGGGACCCGCTACGAGCAGTACTTC. Encoded protein: CASLGGTRYEQYF.

The chain couples TRBV5-6 to TRBJ1-6, with D unclear. There are 14 residues in the CDR3. Trimming took 3 bases from V and 7 from J, leaving 11 bases between them. Per the germline V gene, CDR1 is SGHDT and CDR2 is YYEEEE. The CDR3 reads CASSYVQANSPLHF. The CDR3 region has the DNA TGTGCCAGCAGCTACGTCCAAGCAAATTCACCCCTCCACTTT.

CDR3 nucleotides: TGTGCCAGCGGGGTCGAACAAACAGTGTCCTACGAGCAGTACTTC. The encoded protein is CASGVEQTVSYEQYF. The chain joins TRBV13 to TRBJ2-7; D not certain. V shed 8 bases and J shed 1 base, with 18 bases lying between them. Germline V gives CDR1 PRHDT, CDR2 FYEKMQ (reference sequence). The CDR3 is made up of 15 amino acids. Drawing the rest from reference TRBV13 and TRBJ2-7, the complete variable domain is AAGVIQSPRHLIKEKRETATLKCYPIPRHDTVYWYQQGPGQDPQFLISFYEKMQSDKGSIPDRFSAQQFSDYHSELNMSSLELGDSALYFCASGVEQTVSYEQYFGPGTRLTVT.

The chain has TRBV29-1 and TRBJ1-2; the match to TRBD1 covers 11 bases. From germline, CDR1 is SQVTM and CDR2 ANQGSEA. The CDR3 sequence is 12 residues long. J lost 12 bases, V lost 3 bases, and 6 bases had no gene match. CDR3 protein: CSVEGQGGSNTF. The DNA of the CDR3 is TGCAGCGTTGAGGGACAGGGGGGTTCCAACACCTTC.

The rearrangement joins TRBV2 to TRBJ1-2, with TRBD1 matching over 7 bases. Per the germline V gene, CDR1 is SNHLY and CDR2 is FYNNEI. The CDR3 sequence is 16 residues long. V dropped 5 bases and J dropped 8; count of bases not matched to a gene: 17. The CDR3 region has the DNA TGTGCCAGCAGTCCATTCCTAACAGGGGAGTATGGAGGCTACACCTTC. This translates into CASSPFLTGEYGGYTF.

The chain is built from TRBV30 and TRBJ1-5; D call uncertain. V was cut by 5 bases and J by 2 bases, with 13 bases left in between. CDR1 is GTSNPN, CDR2 SVGIG, per germline (reference sequence). The CDR3 is made up of 14 amino acids. The CDR3 region has the DNA TGTGCCTGGGCGGCAGATACCGGCAATCAGCCCCAGCATTTT. Its protein product is CAWAADTGNQPQHF.

This clone was seen only a few times. V is TRBV7-2 and J is TRBJ1-4; D remains unclear. The CDR3 sequence is 13 residues long. With 6 bases removed from V and 4 bases from J, the gap between germline ends came to 9 bases. CDR1 is SGHTA and CDR2 is FQGNSA in the germline V gene. The DNA of the CDR3 is TGTGCCAGCAGAAGTATCGGTAATGAAAAACTGTTTTTT. Amino acids: CASRSIGNEKLFF.

The V call is TRBV18, the J call TRBJ2-7; D ambiguous. Germline CDR1 and CDR2: KGHSH and LQKENI. Between the trimmed V and J ends, which lost 4 bases and 3 bases, there was a span of 7 bases. This CDR3 contains 12 residues. This CDR3 is CASSLRDYEQYF. The CDR3 DNA reads as TGTGCCAGCTCACTCCGAGACTACGAGCAGTACTTC.

This clone was found a few times. The chain employs TRBV5-1 and TRBJ2-5, with D uncertain. The CDR3 runs to 14 residues. Germline V gives CDR1 SGHRS, CDR2 YFSETQ. V gave up 7 bases and J gave up 0 bases, with 13 bases separating them. The CDR3, as DNA: TGCGCCAGCTCCGGACCATCGTACCAAGAGACCCAGTACTTC. Translated, it gives CASSGPSYQETQYF. Supplemented by reference TRBV5-1 and TRBJ2-5, the full variable domain reads KAGVTQTPRYLIKTRGQQVTLSCSPISGHRSVSWYQQTPGQGLQFLFEYFSETQRNKGNFPGRFSGRQFSNSRSEMNVSTLELGDSALYLCASSGPSYQETQYFGPGTRLLVL.

This chain connects TRBV18 to TRBJ2-1, with TRBD2 identical over 7 bases. Germline V gives CDR1 KGHSH, CDR2 LQKENI. With V trimmed by 1 base and J by 5 bases, 2 bases remained unmatched. This CDR3 has 14 amino acids. CDR3 residues: CASSPLAGDNEQFF. The CDR3 bases are TGTGCCAGCTCACCACTAGCGGGCGACAATGAGCAGTTCTTC.

This chain connects TRBV5-1 to TRBJ2-5, with D possibly TRBD1 on 6 matching bases. The CDR3 sequence is 15 residues long. The germline CDR1 and CDR2 sequences are SGHRS and YFSETQ. V dropped 4 bases and J dropped 3 bases, with 16 bases sitting between them. The CDR3 region has the DNA TGCGCCAGCAGCCTCCTCAGGGGCGAGGAAGAGACCCAGTACTTC. It translates to CASSLLRGEEETQYF.

V gene TRBV4-3 combines with J gene TRBJ2-3, with 7 bases that match TRBD2. V lost 0 bases, J lost 5 bases, and 5 bases stayed unmatched. The CDR3 has 15 residues. Germline V gene data show CDR1 as LGHNA and CDR2 as YSLEER. The CDR3 region is CASSQDAGVGDTQYF. CDR3 nucleotides: TGCGCCAGCAGCCAAGATGCGGGGGTGGGAGATACGCAGTATTTT.

V is TRBV6-5 and J is TRBJ1-4; 8 bases agree with TRBD1. The CDR3 loop spans 14 amino acids. J gave up 8 bases and V 2 bases, and 4 bases lay outside the gene matches. Germline lookup yields CDR1 MNHEY and CDR2 SVGAGI. The CDR3 nucleotides are TGTGCCAGCAGTTACCTGACAGGGGTGGAAAAACTGTTTTTT. It translates to CASSYLTGVEKLFF.

This rearrangement joins TRBV18 to TRBJ2-5; no clear D gene. The V end was cut by 6 bases, the J end by 3 bases, with 11 bases between. The length of the CDR3 is 13 residues. Germline values: CDR1 KGHSH, CDR2 LQKENI. The CDR3 DNA reads as TGTGCCAGCTCTCTGGGTTTGGAAGAGACCCAGTACTTC. The encoded protein is CASSLGLEETQYF. The complete variable domain, with remaining parts taken from reference TRBV18 and TRBJ2-5, reads NAGVMQNPRHLVRRRGQEARLRCSPMKGHSHVYWYRQLPEEGLKFMVYLQKENIIDESGMPKERFSAEFPKEGPSILRIQQVVRGDSAAYFCASSLGLEETQYFGPGTRLLVL.

The chain employs TRBV25-1 and TRBJ1-2; no definite D call. Trimming took 8 bases from V and 3 from J, leaving 10 bases between them. The germline V gene has CDR1 MGHDK and CDR2 SYGVNS. The CDR3 spans 12 residues. The CDR3 DNA reads TGTGCCAGCCGACGTTTGGACTATGGCTACACCTTC. Its translation: CASRRLDYGYTF.

This chain uses TRBV7-2 with TRBJ1-2; 8 nucleotides line up with TRBD1. V gave up 5 bases and J gave up 4 bases; unmatched junction bases: 9. This CDR3 contains 15 residues. Per germline, CDR1 SGHTA and CDR2 FQGNSA. CDR3 region: CASSPGTGLTYGYTF. CDR3 nucleotides: TGTGCCAGCAGCCCCGGGACAGGCCTGACCTATGGCTACACCTTC.

The chain carries TRBV7-2 and TRBJ2-1, with D perhaps matching TRBD1 (6 bases). This CDR3 spans 13 amino acids. Trimming cost V 5 bases and J 10 bases, with 15 bases left between them. From germline, CDR1 is SGHTA and CDR2 FQGNSA. The CDR3 sequence is CASSPLGAGEQFF. For the CDR3, the DNA is TGTGCCAGCAGCCCATTGGGGGCCGGAGAGCAGTTCTTC.

As DNA, the CDR3 is TGTGCCAGCAGTACCTTAACGGGCGGGGCTGACAATGAGCAGTTCTTC. This gives the protein CASSTLTGGADNEQFF. This rearrangement joins TRBV6-6 to TRBJ2-1; the D gene is possibly TRBD2 (6 bases). The V end lost 5 bases, the J end lost 5 bases, and 19 bases lay between the germline ends. CDR3 length: 16 residues. Germline lookup yields CDR1 MNHNY and CDR2 SVGAGI (reference sequence).